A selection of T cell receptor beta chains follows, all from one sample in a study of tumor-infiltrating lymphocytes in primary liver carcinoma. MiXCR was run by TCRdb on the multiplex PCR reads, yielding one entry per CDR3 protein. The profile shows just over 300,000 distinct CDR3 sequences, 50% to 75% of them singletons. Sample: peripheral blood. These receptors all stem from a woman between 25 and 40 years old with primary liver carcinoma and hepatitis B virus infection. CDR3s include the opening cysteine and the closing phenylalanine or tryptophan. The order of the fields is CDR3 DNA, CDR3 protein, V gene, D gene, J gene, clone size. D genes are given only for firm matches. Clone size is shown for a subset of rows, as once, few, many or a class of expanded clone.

TGTGCCAACTCGGAGGGTTTTTCCGGCTATGGCTACACCTTC	CANSEGFSGYGYTF	TRBV6-5	NA	TRBJ1-2	NA
TGCGCCAGCAGCCAGGCAGGGGGCACTGGAGCTTTCTTT	CASSQAGGTGAFF	TRBV4-1	TRBD1	TRBJ1-1	NA
TGCGCCAGCAGCTTGGAAGGCTACATAGGCTACCAAGAGACCCAGTACTTC	CASSLEGYIGYQETQYF	TRBV5-1	NA	TRBJ2-5	NA
TGTGCCAGCGGAAACAGGGGGAAGGGAGAGACCCAGTACTTC	CASGNRGKGETQYF	TRBV28	TRBD1	TRBJ2-5	NA
TGTGCCAGTGGAAGGACTCAGAAAAATGAAAAACTGTTTTTT	CASGRTQKNEKLFF	TRBV6-5	NA	TRBJ1-4	many
TGTGCCAGCAGCCTTTCCGGACAGGGACTCTCCTACGAGCAGTACTTC	CASSLSGQGLSYEQYF	TRBV14	TRBD1	TRBJ2-7	few
TGCGCCAGCAGCTCAGGGTCCACTGAAGCTTTCTTT	CASSSGSTEAFF	TRBV5-1	NA	TRBJ1-1	NA
TGTGCCAGCAGTTTAGTGGGGTACTCTGGAAACACCATACATTTT	CASSLVGYSGNTIHF	TRBV12-3/TRBV12-4	NA	TRBJ1-3	once
TGTGCCAGTAGTATGGGGCCGACCTACGAGCAGTACTTC	CASSMGPTYEQYF	TRBV19	NA	TRBJ2-7	NA
TGTGGCAGCAGCCATCCCGGTGGCGGGAAACTAGCGGGGGCCTACAATGAGCAGTTCTTC	CGSSHPGGGKLAGAYNEQFF	TRBV14	TRBD2	TRBJ2-1	NA
TGTGCCAGCAGTTTAGGGTCAGGGGGAAATCAGCCCCAGCATTTT	CASSLGSGGNQPQHF	TRBV12-3/TRBV12-4	TRBD1	TRBJ1-5	few
TGTGCCAGCAGTTACGCGGGGCCGAGTTGCTACACCTTC	CASSYAGPSCYTF	TRBV6-2/TRBV6-3	NA	TRBJ1-2	NA
TGCGCCAGCCCTCCCGGGGGTACCTCCTACGAGCAGAACTTC	CASPPGGTSYEQNF	TRBV23-1	NA	TRBJ2-7	NA
TGTGCCAGCAGCCTGTGGGACCCCCCTGAAGCTTTCTTT	CASSLWDPPEAFF	TRBV14	NA	TRBJ1-1	many
TGTGCAAGCAACCAAGTCCAAACGGGACTAGATACGCAGTATTTT	CASNQVQTGLDTQYF	TRBV4-2	NA	TRBJ2-3	NA
TGCGCCAGCAGCCGGTACACATCTAACTATGGTTACAGCTTC	CASSRYTSNYGYSF	TRBV4-1	NA	TRBJ1-2	NA
TGTGCCAGCAGCCTTAGGGACGAGCAGTACTTC	CASSLRDEQYF	TRBV13	NA	TRBJ2-7	many
TGTGCCAGCAGCTTACGGCTCGGGAACACCGGGGAGCTGTTTTTT	CASSLRLGNTGELFF	TRBV11-2	NA	TRBJ2-2	many
TGTGCCAGCAGTTACTTGGGTCCGGAAAACATTCAGTACTTC	CASSYLGPENIQYF	TRBV6-2/TRBV6-3	NA	TRBJ2-4	few
TGTGCCAGCAGGCCATCGGGACAGGGTTTAAATGAGCAGTTCTTC	CASRPSGQGLNEQFF	TRBV28	TRBD1	TRBJ2-1	NA
TGTGCCAGCACTCGGGACAGGAGCCAAGAGACCCAGTACTTC	CASTRDRSQETQYF	TRBV6-1	TRBD1	TRBJ2-5	many
TGTGCCACCAGTGATTCCTCAGGGGTATGGGCCCAGTACTTC	CATSDSSGVWAQYF	TRBV24-1	NA	TRBJ2-5	NA
TGTGCCAGCAGCCGGGCCGGGGGGGCAGATACGCAGTATTTT	CASSRAGGADTQYF	TRBV11-3	TRBD2	TRBJ2-3	many
TGTGCCAGCAGTGAAGTCACAGGAAATTCACCCCTCCACTTT	CASSEVTGNSPLHF	TRBV6-1	NA	TRBJ1-6	many
TGTGCCAGTCGCCTTACAGGGACAGGCGGCTACACCTTC	CASRLTGTGGYTF	TRBV12-3/TRBV12-4	TRBD1	TRBJ1-2	many
TGTGCCAGCAATTACGCCGTCCTAGCGGACACCGGGGAGTTGTTTTTT	CASNYAVLADTGELFF	TRBV6-2/TRBV6-3	TRBD2	TRBJ2-2	NA
TGTTCCAGCAGCCCGTGGTTGTACGAGCAATACTTC	CSSSPWLYEQYF	TRBV11-2	NA	TRBJ2-7	once
TGCGCCAGCAGCCCATCTAGACTAGCGGGAAAGAACTACGAGCAGTACTTC	CASSPSRLAGKNYEQYF	TRBV4-3	TRBD2	TRBJ2-7	many
TGTGCCAGCAGCTCATCCAGGGGATACAATGAGCAGTTCTTC	CASSSSRGYNEQFF	TRBV7-9	NA	TRBJ2-1	NA
TGTGCCAGCAGCCGCCCCTCTACCATGGACAATGAGCAGTTCTTC	CASSRPSTMDNEQFF	TRBV12-3/TRBV12-4	NA	TRBJ2-1	NA
TGCAGCGTTCAGGGGGCTGTTGGAAACACCATATATTTT	CSVQGAVGNTIYF	TRBV29-1	TRBD1	TRBJ1-3	many
TGTGCTAGCAGTTACCGACAGGGAAACTGCGAGCAGTACTTC	CASSYRQGNCEQYF	TRBV6-2/TRBV6-3	TRBD1	TRBJ2-7	NA
TGTGCCGGCAACATCGGACATAACACAGATATGCAGTATTTT	CAGNIGHNTDMQYF	TRBV11-2	NA	TRBJ2-3	NA
TGTGCCAGCAGCTTCAGGGACAGCACCTACGAGCAGTACTTC	CASSFRDSTYEQYF	TRBV11-3	TRBD1	TRBJ2-7	many
TGTGCCAGCAGCCCGCGGAGGGAAGGAACCGGGGAGCTGCTTTTT	CASSPRREGTGELLF	TRBV11-3	NA	TRBJ2-2	once
TGCGCCAGCAGCCAAGATTGGGGACAGGGGGTTCGATCACCCCTCCACTTT	CASSQDWGQGVRSPLHF	TRBV4-1	TRBD1	TRBJ1-6	many
TGTGCCAGCAGCTTACTTACAGGGGGGAAAAACACTGAAGCTTTCTTT	CASSLLTGGKNTEAFF	TRBV7-9	TRBD1	TRBJ1-1	NA
TGTGCCAGCGGCCTGACAGGGACTCAGCCCCAGCATTTT	CASGLTGTQPQHF	TRBV12-3/TRBV12-4	TRBD1	TRBJ1-5	NA
TGTGCCAGCAGCGCCTACAGGGGATGGGGCAATCGGCCCCAGCATTTT	CASSAYRGWGNRPQHF	TRBV5-6	TRBD1	TRBJ1-5	NA
TGTGCCAGTAGTACTACCGGGTCCGGGGGTTTGAAGCAGTACTTC	CASSTTGSGGLKQYF	TRBV19	NA	TRBJ2-7	NA
TGTGCCAGCAGCCAATCATTCCTCCAGCGCTCCTACGAGCAGTACTTC	CASSQSFLQRSYEQYF	TRBV4-2	NA	TRBJ2-7	NA
TGTGCCAGCCGACTAGCGGGAGTCATGGAGACCCAGTACTTC	CASRLAGVMETQYF	TRBV7-2	TRBD2	TRBJ2-5	once
TGTGCCAGCAGCTTAAACGGGCACAATGAGCAGCTCTTC	CASSLNGHNEQLF	TRBV11-3	NA	TRBJ2-1	NA
TGTGCCAGCAGCCCCCGCTCAGGACTGAACACTGAGGCTTTCTTT	CASSPRSGLNTEAFF	TRBV7-9	NA	TRBJ1-1	once
TGCGCCAGCAGCTTGGATAGCGGAGCCTACAATGATCAGCTCTTC	CASSLDSGAYNDQLF	TRBV5-1	NA	TRBJ2-1	NA